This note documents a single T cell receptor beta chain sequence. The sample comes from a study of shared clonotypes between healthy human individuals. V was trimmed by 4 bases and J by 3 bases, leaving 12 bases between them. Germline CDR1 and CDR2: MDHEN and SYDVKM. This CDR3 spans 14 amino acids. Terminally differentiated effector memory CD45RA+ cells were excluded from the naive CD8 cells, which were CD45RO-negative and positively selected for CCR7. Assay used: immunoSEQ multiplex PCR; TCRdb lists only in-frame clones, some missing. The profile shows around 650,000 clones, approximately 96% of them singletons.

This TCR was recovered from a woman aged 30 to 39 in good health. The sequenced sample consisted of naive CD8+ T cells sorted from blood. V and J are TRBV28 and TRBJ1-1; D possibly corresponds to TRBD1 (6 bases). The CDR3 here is CASSSWTVHTEAFF. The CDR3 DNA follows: TGTGCCAGCAGTTCCTGGACAGTCCACACTGAAGCTTTCTTT.